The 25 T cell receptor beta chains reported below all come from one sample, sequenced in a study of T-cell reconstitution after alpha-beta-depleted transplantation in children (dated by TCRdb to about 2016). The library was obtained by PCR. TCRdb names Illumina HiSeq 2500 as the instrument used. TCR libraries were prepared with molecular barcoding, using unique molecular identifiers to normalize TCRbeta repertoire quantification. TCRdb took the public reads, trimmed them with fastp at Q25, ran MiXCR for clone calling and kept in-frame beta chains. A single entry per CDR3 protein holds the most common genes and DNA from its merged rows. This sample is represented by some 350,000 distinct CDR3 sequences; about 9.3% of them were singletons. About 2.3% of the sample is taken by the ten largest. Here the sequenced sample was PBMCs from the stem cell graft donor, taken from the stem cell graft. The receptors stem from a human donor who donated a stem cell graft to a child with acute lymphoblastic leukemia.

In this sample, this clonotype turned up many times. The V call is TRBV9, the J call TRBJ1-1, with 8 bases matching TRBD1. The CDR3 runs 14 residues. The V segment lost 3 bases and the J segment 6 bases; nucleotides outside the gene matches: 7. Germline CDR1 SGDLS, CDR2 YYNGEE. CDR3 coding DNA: TGTGCCAGCAGCGAAACAGGGGGTAACGCTGAAGCTTTCTTT. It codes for CASSETGGNAEAFF. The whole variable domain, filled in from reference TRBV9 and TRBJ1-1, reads DSGVTQTPKHLITATGQRVTLRCSPRSGDLSVYWYQQSLDQGLQFLIQYYNGEERAKGNILERFSAQQFPDLHSELNLSSLELGDSALYFCASSETGGNAEAFFGQGTRLTVV.

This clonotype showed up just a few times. The CDR3 region is CSASPTGPTYEQYF. The CDR3 bases are TGCAGTGCTAGTCCGACAGGGCCGACCTACGAGCAGTACTTC. The chain employs TRBV20-1 and TRBJ2-7, with 7 positions matching TRBD1. V was clipped by 3 bases and J by 2 bases; unmatched bases: 7. CDR1 is DFQATT and CDR2 is SNEGSKA in the germline V gene (reference sequence). The CDR3 contains 14 residues.

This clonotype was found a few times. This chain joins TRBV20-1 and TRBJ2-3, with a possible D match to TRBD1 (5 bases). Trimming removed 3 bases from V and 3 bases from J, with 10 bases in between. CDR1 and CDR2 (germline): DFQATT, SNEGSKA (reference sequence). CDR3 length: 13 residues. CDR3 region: CSASGRATDTQYF. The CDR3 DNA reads TGCAGTGCTAGTGGCAGGGCGACAGATACGCAGTATTTT.

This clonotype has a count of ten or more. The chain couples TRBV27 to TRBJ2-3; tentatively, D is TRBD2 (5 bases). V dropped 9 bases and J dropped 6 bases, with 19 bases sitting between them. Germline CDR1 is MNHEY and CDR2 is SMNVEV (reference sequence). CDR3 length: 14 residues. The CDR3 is CASATQPRGDTQYF. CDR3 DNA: TGTGCCAGTGCAACTCAACCTCGAGGGGATACGCAGTATTTT.

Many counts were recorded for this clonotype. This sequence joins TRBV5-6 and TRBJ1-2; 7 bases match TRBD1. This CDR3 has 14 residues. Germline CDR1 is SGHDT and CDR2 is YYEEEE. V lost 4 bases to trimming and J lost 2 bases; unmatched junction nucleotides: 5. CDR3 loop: CASSEGTENYGYTF. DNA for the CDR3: TGTGCCAGCAGCGAGGGGACAGAGAACTATGGCTACACCTTC.

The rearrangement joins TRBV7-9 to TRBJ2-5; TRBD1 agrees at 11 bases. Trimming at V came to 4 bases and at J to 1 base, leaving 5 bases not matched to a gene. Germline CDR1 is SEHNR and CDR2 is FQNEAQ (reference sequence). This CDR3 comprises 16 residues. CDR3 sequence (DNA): TGTGCCAGCAGCTCGGGACAGGGGGGCCCCCAAGAGACCCAGTACTTC. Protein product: CASSSGQGGPQETQYF.

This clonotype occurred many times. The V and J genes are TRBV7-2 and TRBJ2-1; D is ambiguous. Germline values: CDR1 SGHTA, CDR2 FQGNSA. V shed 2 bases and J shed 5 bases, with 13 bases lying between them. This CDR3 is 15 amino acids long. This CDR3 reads CASSLPASAHNEQFF. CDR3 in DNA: TGTGCCAGCAGCTTACCGGCTTCAGCCCACAATGAGCAGTTCTTC.

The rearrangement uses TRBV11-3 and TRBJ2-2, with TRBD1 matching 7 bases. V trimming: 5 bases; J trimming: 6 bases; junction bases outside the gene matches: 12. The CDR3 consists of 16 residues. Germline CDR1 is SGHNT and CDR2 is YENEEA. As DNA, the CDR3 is TGTGCCAGCAGCCCGAGACAGGGAAAGAGGGCCGGGGAGCTGTTTTTT. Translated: CASSPRQGKRAGELFF.

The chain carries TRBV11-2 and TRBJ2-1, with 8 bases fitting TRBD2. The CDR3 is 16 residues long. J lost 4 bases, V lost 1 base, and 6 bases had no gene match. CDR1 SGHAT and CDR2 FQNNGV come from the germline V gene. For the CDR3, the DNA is TGTGCCAGCAGCTTAGTAGCGGGACAAGGATACAATGAGCAGTTCTTC. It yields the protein CASSLVAGQGYNEQFF.

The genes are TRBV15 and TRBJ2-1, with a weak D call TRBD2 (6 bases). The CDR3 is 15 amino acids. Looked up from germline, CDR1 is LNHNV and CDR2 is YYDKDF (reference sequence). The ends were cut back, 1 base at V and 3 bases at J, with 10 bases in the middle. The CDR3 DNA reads TGTGCCACCAGCAGAGTGTCTAGCGACTACAATGAGCAGTTCTTC. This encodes CATSRVSSDYNEQFF.

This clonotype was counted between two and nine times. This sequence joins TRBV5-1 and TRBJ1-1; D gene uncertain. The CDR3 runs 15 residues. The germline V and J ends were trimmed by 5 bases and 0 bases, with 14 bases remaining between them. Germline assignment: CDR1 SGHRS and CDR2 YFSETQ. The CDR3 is CASSVGVVLNTEAFF. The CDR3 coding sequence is TGCGCCAGCAGTGTTGGTGTGGTGTTGAACACTGAAGCTTTCTTT.

The CDR3 coding sequence is TGTGCCAGCAGTTTAACCCCTAGGAGCTCCTACAATGAGCAGTTCTTC. Its translation is CASSLTPRSSYNEQFF. The chain uses TRBV12-3 or TRBV12-4 and TRBJ2-1, with unresolved D. This CDR3 contains 16 residues. The V gene lost 2 bases and the J gene lost 0 bases, with 11 bases spanning the gap.

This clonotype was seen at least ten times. The CDR3 coding sequence is TGTGCCAGCAGTCGGGAGGTACTACCCACAGATACGCAGTATTTT. It encodes CASSREVLPTDTQYF. The V gene is TRBV12-3 or TRBV12-4, the J gene TRBJ2-3; TRBD2 aligns across 7 bases. The CDR3 is 15 residues long. V shed 5 bases, J shed 2 bases, and the junction held 7 bases outside the gene matches.

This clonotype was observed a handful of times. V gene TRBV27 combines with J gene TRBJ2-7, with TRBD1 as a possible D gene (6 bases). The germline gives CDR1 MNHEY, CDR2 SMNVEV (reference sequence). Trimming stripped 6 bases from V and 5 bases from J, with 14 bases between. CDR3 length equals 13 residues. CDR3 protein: CASRPKYRDEQYF. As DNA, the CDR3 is TGTGCCAGCAGACCCAAATACAGGGACGAGCAGTACTTC.

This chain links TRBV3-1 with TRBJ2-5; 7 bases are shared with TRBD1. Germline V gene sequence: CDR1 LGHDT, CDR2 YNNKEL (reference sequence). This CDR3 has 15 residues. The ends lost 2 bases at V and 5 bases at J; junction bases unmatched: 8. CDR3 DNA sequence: TGTGCCAGCAGCCAACCTACAGGGGCCGGGGAGACCCAGTACTTC. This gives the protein CASSQPTGAGETQYF.

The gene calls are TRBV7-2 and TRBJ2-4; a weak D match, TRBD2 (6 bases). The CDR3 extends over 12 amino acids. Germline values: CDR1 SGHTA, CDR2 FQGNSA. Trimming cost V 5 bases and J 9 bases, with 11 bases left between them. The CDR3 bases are TGTGCCAGCAGCCCTACCGGGGGCATTCAGTACTTC. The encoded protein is CASSPTGGIQYF.

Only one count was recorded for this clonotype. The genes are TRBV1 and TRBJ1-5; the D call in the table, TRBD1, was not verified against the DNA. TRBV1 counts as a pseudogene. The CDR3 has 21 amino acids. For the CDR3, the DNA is TGCACCAGCAGCCAAGGGGCTAAATCGGACAGGGGAACGATTGGCAATCAGCCCCAGCATTTT. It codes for CTSSQGAKSDRGTIGNQPQHF.

CDR3: CASSQGRGPGQGHLRSGNTIYF. The CDR3 nucleotides read TGTGCCAGCAGCCAAGGAAGAGGCCCGGGACAGGGGCACCTACGCTCTGGAAACACCATATATTTT. The chain joins TRBV3-1 to TRBJ1-3; 10 bases line up with TRBD1. The CDR3 totals 22 residues. J lost 0 bases, V lost 1 base, and 18 bases had no gene match. The germline CDR1 and CDR2 sequences are LGHDT and YNNKEL (reference sequence).

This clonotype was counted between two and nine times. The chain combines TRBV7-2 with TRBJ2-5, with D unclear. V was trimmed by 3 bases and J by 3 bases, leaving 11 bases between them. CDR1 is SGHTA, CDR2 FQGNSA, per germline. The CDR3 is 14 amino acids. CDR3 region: CASSFDLGKETQYF. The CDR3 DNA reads TGTGCCAGCAGCTTCGATTTGGGGAAAGAGACCCAGTACTTC. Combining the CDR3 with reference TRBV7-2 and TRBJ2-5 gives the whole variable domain GAGVSQSPSNKVTEKGKDVELRCDPISGHTALYWYRQSLGQGLEFLIYFQGNSAPDKSGLPSDRFSAERTGGSVSTLTIQRTQQEDSAVYLCASSFDLGKETQYFGPGTRLLVL.

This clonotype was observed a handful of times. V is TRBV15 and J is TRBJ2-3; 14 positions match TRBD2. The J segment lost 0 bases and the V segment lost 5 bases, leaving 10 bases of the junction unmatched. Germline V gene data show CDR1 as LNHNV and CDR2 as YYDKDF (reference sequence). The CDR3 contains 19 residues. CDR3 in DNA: TGTGCCACCAGCGCTTCGACTAGCGGGAGGGCCCATAGCACAGATACGCAGTATTTT. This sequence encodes CATSASTSGRAHSTDTQYF.

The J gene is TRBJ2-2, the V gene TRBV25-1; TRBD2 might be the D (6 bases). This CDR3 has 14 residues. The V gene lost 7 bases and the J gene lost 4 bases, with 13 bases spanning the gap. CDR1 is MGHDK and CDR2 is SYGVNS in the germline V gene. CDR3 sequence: CASTHRGGTGELFF. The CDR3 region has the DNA TGTGCCAGCACCCACCGGGGAGGCACCGGGGAGCTGTTTTTT.

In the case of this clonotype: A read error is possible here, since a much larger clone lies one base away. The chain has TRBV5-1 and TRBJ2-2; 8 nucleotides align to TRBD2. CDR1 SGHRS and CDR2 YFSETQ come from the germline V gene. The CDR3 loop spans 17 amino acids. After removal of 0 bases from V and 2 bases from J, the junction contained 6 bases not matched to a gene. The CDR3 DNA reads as TGCGCCAGCAGCTTGGTTCCTAGCGGGTTCAACACCGGGGAGCTGTTTTTT. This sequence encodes CASSLVPSGFNTGELFF.

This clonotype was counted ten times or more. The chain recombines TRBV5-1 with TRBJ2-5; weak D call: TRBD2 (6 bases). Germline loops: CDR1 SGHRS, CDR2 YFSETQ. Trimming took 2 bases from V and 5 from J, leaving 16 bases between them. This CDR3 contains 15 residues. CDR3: CASSFSGVGGETQYF. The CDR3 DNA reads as TGCGCCAGCAGCTTTAGCGGAGTCGGCGGGGAGACCCAGTACTTC.

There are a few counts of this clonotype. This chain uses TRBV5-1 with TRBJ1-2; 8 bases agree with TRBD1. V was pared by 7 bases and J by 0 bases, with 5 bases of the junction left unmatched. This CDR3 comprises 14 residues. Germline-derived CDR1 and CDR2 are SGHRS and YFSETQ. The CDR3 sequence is CASETGDSNYGYTF. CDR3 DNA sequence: TGCGCCAGCGAGACAGGGGACTCTAACTATGGCTACACCTTC. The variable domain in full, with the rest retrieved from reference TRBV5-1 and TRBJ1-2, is KAGVTQTPRYLIKTRGQQVTLSCSPISGHRSVSWYQQTPGQGLQFLFEYFSETQRNKGNFPGRFSGRQFSNSRSEMNVSTLELGDSALYLCASETGDSNYGYTFGSGTRLTVV.

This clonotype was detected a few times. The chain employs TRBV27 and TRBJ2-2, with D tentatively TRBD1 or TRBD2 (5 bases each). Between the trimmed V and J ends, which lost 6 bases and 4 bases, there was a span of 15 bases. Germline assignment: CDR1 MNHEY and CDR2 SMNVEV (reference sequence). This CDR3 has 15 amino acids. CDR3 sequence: CASRRDTGGTGELFF. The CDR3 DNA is TGTGCCAGCAGACGGGATACAGGAGGCACCGGGGAGCTGTTTTTT.